One sample yielded the 21 T cell receptor beta chains listed below, sequenced in a study of identical twins (TCRdb year 2016). Libraries came from 5' RACE. The instrument given in TCRdb is Illumina HiSeq 2000. The public reads were reanalyzed by TCRdb: fastp trimming at Q25, MiXCR alignment, in-frame beta chains only. Records with the same CDR3 protein are collapsed into one entry carrying the most frequent genes and DNA. In all, the sample holds roughly 630,000 distinct CDR3 sequences, and 7.1% of those were seen once. In total, the top ten clones hold about 1.5% of the sample. These sequences were also reported in another study, on yellow fever vaccine responses in identical twins.

The sequenced material came from PBMCs. The receptors come from a woman under 30 in good health.

This clonotype was seen repeatedly, ten times or more. V is TRBV28 and J is TRBJ1-6, with unresolved D. The CDR3 is 12 amino acids. The V gene lost 6 bases and the J gene lost 9 bases, with 9 bases spanning the gap. Germline CDR1 is MDHEN and CDR2 is SYDVKM. CDR3 DNA: TGTGCCAGCAGGTTGTCGACTTCACCCCTCCACTTT. Protein: CASRLSTSPLHF.

V and J are TRBV20-1 and TRBJ2-5, with TRBD2 identical over 7 bases. Unmatched junction bases numbered 17, after V lost 3 bases and J lost 10 bases. Germline V gene lookup returns CDR1 DFQATT and CDR2 SNEGSKA (reference sequence). The CDR3 has 15 residues. The CDR3 DNA reads as TGCAGTGCTAGGACCGGGACTACCACCCAATTGCGCCAGTACTTC. It codes for CSARTGTTTQLRQYF.

This clonotype was found a few times. The V call is TRBV28, the J call TRBJ1-1; TRBD1 might be the D (6 bases). Between the trimmed V and J ends, which lost 5 bases and 4 bases, there was a span of 14 bases. The V gene's germline CDR1 is MDHEN and CDR2 SYDVKM. The CDR3 covers 14 residues. CDR3 region: CASSPPGQSTEAFF. CDR3 sequence (DNA): TGTGCCAGCAGTCCCCCTGGACAGTCCACTGAAGCTTTCTTT.

This clonotype was seen repeatedly, ten times or more. The rearrangement joins TRBV12-3 or TRBV12-4 to TRBJ1-2; 8 bases map to TRBD1. The CDR3 runs to 12 residues. Trimming took 8 bases from V and 8 from J; bases not matched to a gene: 7. CDR3: CASEDRAGGYTF. CDR3 nucleotide sequence: TGTGCCAGCGAGGACAGGGCTGGCGGCTACACCTTC.

This chain connects TRBV9 to TRBJ2-4; TRBD2 matches 10 bases. V dropped 0 bases and J dropped 0; count of bases not matched to a gene: 6. This CDR3 has 18 amino acids. The V gene's germline CDR1 is SGDLS and CDR2 YYNGEE. CDR3 nucleotide sequence: TGTGCCAGCAGCGTAGCGGGACTAGCGCCAATAGCCAAAAACATTCAGTACTTC. Translated: CASSVAGLAPIAKNIQYF.

This clonotype was observed many times. The chain carries TRBV12-3 or TRBV12-4 and TRBJ1-2; the D gene is possibly TRBD1 (6 bases). The germline V and J ends were trimmed by 6 bases and 4 bases, with 15 bases remaining between them. This CDR3 spans 14 amino acids. CDR3 sequence: CASRRTADAYGYTF. The CDR3 DNA is TGTGCCAGCAGGAGGACAGCTGACGCCTATGGCTACACCTTC.

This clonotype occurred many times. The genes are TRBV5-6 and TRBJ2-7, with 10 nucleotides matching TRBD1. The CDR3 is 16 residues long. CDR1 is SGHDT and CDR2 is YYEEEE in the germline V gene. V shed 4 bases and J 2 bases; nucleotides not matched to a gene: 9. CDR3 protein: CASSHWGQGMTYEQYV. The CDR3 DNA reads TGTGCCAGCAGCCACTGGGGACAGGGGATGACCTACGAGCAGTACGTC.

This clonotype occurred a few times. The chain recombines TRBV5-1 with TRBJ2-7, with TRBD2 matching 7 bases. After removal of 2 bases from V and 4 bases from J, the junction contained 12 bases not matched to a gene. Germline assignment: CDR1 SGHRS and CDR2 YFSETQ. There are 16 residues in the CDR3. The CDR3 loop reads CASSFSPTGGSYEQYF. CDR3 sequence (DNA): TGCGCCAGCAGCTTTAGCCCGACGGGCGGGAGTTACGAGCAGTACTTC.

The CDR3 sequence: CSASGRTQPQHF. CDR3 bases: TGCAGTGCTAGTGGCAGAACTCAGCCCCAGCATTTT. The V and J genes are TRBV20-1 and TRBJ1-5; D remains ambiguous. V lost 3 bases and J lost 6, with 9 bases in between. Germline V gene lookup returns CDR1 DFQATT and CDR2 SNEGSKA (reference sequence). This CDR3 contains 12 residues.

The sample holds a few counts of this clonotype. The rearrangement joins TRBV27 to TRBJ1-6; D gene ambiguous. Germline CDR1 is MNHEY and CDR2 is SMNVEV (reference sequence). The V end was cut by 3 bases, the J end by 4 bases, with 10 bases between. CDR3 length: 15 residues. The CDR3 here is CASSFEGVYNSPLHF. The DNA for the CDR3 is TGTGCCAGCAGTTTTGAGGGCGTTTATAATTCACCCCTCCACTTT.

J is TRBJ2-5 and V is TRBV12-3 or TRBV12-4; 9 positions match TRBD2. The CDR3 is made up of 14 amino acids. Losses at the gene ends were 6 bases for V and 4 bases for J; bases not matched to a gene: 6. CDR3: CASRFTSGLETQYF. In DNA, the CDR3 is TGTGCCAGCAGGTTTACTAGCGGGCTAGAGACCCAGTACTTC.

The chain is built from TRBV20-1 and TRBJ2-4; D is possibly TRBD2 (6 bases). The V and J ends lost 4 bases and 6 bases respectively, with 19 bases between them. This CDR3 is built from 15 residues. CDR1 and CDR2 (germline): DFQATT, SNEGSKA (reference sequence). CDR3 sequence: CSATHSGSTTNIQYF. The CDR3 coding sequence is TGCAGTGCTACCCATTCCGGGAGCACTACAAACATTCAGTACTTC.

This clonotype was detected a few times. This chain joins TRBV12-3 or TRBV12-4 and TRBJ2-1, with unresolved D. This CDR3 contains 12 residues. V was shortened by 3 bases and J by 8 bases, with 8 bases between the two germline ends. Here the CDR3 reads CASSFGPDEQFF. The CDR3, as DNA: TGTGCCAGCAGTTTCGGACCCGATGAGCAGTTCTTC.

Many counts were recorded for this clonotype. The J gene is TRBJ2-3, the V gene TRBV2, with D perhaps TRBD1 or TRBD2 (5 bases each). The ends were cut back, 8 bases at V and 4 bases at J, with 19 bases in the middle. The CDR3 has 15 residues. CDR1 and CDR2 (germline): SNHLY, FYNNEI. CDR3 residues: CASSPPGTPADTQYF. Here the CDR3 DNA reads TGTGCCAGCTCACCCCCGGGGACCCCAGCAGATACGCAGTATTTT.

This clonotype came up a few times. CDR3: CSVLAGVTETQYF. In nucleotides, the CDR3 is TGCAGTGTACTAGCGGGAGTTACGGAGACCCAGTACTTC. The chain uses TRBV20-1 and TRBJ2-5, with 11 bases fitting TRBD2. The ends lost 7 bases at V and 5 bases at J; junction bases unmatched: 6. Looked up from germline, CDR1 is DFQATT and CDR2 is SNEGSKA (reference sequence). The CDR3 totals 13 residues.

This clonotype occurred many times. V and J are TRBV12-3 or TRBV12-4 and TRBJ1-2; D is undetermined. Trimming removed 7 bases at V and 4 bases at J, with 10 bases between. This CDR3 is 12 amino acids long. CDR3 region: CASTDGIYGYTF. Here the CDR3 DNA reads TGTGCCAGCACGGATGGGATCTATGGCTACACCTTC.

This clonotype was picked up a small number of times. The CDR3 nucleotides read TGTGCCAGCAGCTTCGGTAAAGACCAGGCCCTCTCCTACGAGCAGTACGTC. It codes for CASSFGKDQALSYEQYV. The chain carries TRBV5-8 and TRBJ2-7, with D unresolved. The germline V and J ends were trimmed by 2 bases and 0 bases, with 18 bases remaining between them. CDR1 SGHTS and CDR2 YDEGEE come from the germline V gene. This CDR3 contains 17 residues.

This clonotype came up many times. The chain is built from TRBV20-1 and TRBJ2-3; the match to TRBD2 covers 8 bases. Germline V gene data show CDR1 as DFQATT and CDR2 as SNEGSKA (reference sequence). With V trimmed by 5 bases and J by 5 bases, 15 bases remained unmatched. This CDR3 region has 16 residues. For the CDR3, the DNA is TGCAGTGCTCCCACTGGGTCGGCGGGAGGAGTAGATACGCAGTATTTT. It translates to CSAPTGSAGGVDTQYF.

This clonotype occurred a few times. The genes are TRBV29-1 and TRBJ1-2; no definite D call. CDR1 and CDR2 from the germline V gene are SQVTM and ANQGSEA. The CDR3 totals 12 residues. V was shortened by 4 bases and J by 2 bases, with 8 bases between the two germline ends. The CDR3 bases are TGCAGCGTTGGTGCAGTCAACTATGGCTACACCTTC. This codes for CSVGAVNYGYTF. Combining the CDR3 with reference TRBV29-1 and TRBJ1-2 gives the whole variable domain SAVISQKPSRDICQRGTSLTIQCQVDSQVTMMFWYRQQPGQSLTLIATANQGSEATYESGFVIDKFPISRPNLTFSTLTVSNMSPEDSSIYLCSVGAVNYGYTFGSGTRLTVV.

This chain links TRBV28 with TRBJ2-3; TRBD2 is a possible D gene (6 bases). V was clipped by 7 bases and J by 1 base, with 15 bases between them. Germline-derived CDR1 and CDR2 are MDHEN and SYDVKM. The CDR3 loop spans 15 amino acids. Here the CDR3 reads CASKEDYSGTDTQYF. The CDR3 coding sequence is TGTGCCAGCAAGGAGGACTATAGCGGCACAGATACGCAGTATTTT.

This clonotype was detected many times. This chain links TRBV12-3 or TRBV12-4 with TRBJ1-6; D gene uncertain. The CDR3 spans 13 residues. V was pared by 6 bases and J by 10 bases, with 13 bases between. The CDR3 nucleotides are TGTGCCAGCAGAGCCCCGGCCGGGTCACCCCTCCACTTT. Amino acids: CASRAPAGSPLHF.